The TCR beta chain described here comes from a study of cytomegalovirus exposure and HLA in healthy donors. With 60 Vbeta and 13 Jbeta primers, the PCR was carried out. Some clones are missing from TCRdb's copy, which holds only in-frame ones; the method was immunoSEQ multiplex PCR. The top ten hold 0.79% of the sample, which has roughly 110,000 clones, approximately 70% seen once. The CDR3 spans 13 amino acids, including both terminal residues. CDR1 and CDR2 (germline): SGHNT, YYREEE (reference sequence). The table lists this clone with a count of one. Its target is not known. Lacking the conserved final phenylalanine or tryptophan, this CDR3 likely reflects a read error. The DNA is left out, because the CDR3 cannot be placed on it with certainty; the CDR3 is given as TCRdb lists it. Study conclusions and caveats: Most likely, a cluster of highly shared sequence variants arose as a sequencing artifact. Rare TCR sequences predominated, though certain public TCRs were found in many donors. In a later analysis, at a false discovery rate of 0.05, 17,000 or so TCR beta sequences were associated with HLA alleles. In vitro confirmation showed a few CMV-associated chains to be CMV antigen specific.

Input material: PBMCs. The clonotype was recovered from a boy under 18 in good health and CMV-seronegative. The chain employs TRBV5-4 and TRBJ1-1; the table's D call, TRBD1, was not checked against the DNA. The CDR3 sequence is CASSFGGGTGLHL.